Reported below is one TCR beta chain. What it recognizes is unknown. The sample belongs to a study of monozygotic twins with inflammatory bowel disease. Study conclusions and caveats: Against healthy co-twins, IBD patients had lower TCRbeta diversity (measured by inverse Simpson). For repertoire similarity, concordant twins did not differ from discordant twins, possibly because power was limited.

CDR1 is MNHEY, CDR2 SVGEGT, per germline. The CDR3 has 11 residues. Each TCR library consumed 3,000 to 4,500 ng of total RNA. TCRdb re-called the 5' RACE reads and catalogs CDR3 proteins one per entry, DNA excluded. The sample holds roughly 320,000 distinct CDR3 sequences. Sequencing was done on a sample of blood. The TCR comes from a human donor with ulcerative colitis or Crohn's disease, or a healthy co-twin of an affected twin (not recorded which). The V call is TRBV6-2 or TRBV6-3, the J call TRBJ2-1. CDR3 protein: CASSRSNEQFF.